Listed below are T cell receptor beta chains from one sample, sequenced in a study of blood T cell repertoires in COVID-19. Assay: immunoSEQ multiplex PCR; the TCRdb copy retains only in-frame clones and omits some. Among approximately 200,000 clones listed, approximately 86% were seen once. The sequenced sample was PBMCs or T cells enriched from blood (not recorded which). These TCRs come from a woman aged 25 to 39 who had been exposed to COVID-19. Both conserved end residues are part of each CDR3. D genes are given only for firm matches. Clone size is shown for a subset of rows, as once, few, many or a class of expanded clone.

J gene	clone size	V gene	D gene	CDR3 DNA	CDR3 protein
TRBJ1-2	few	TRBV5-1	TRBD1	TGCGCCAGCAGCTTGGAAGGGACAGTTCCCTATGGCTACACCTTC	CASSLEGTVPYGYTF
TRBJ2-7	NA	TRBV29-1	TRBD1	TGCAGCGTTGAAGGGGGACAGTCCTACGAGCAGTACTTC	CSVEGGQSYEQYF
TRBJ2-3	NA	TRBV19	NA	TGTGCCAGTACGGGGTATTACACAGATACGCAGTATTTT	CASTGYYTDTQYF
TRBJ2-7	NA	TRBV3-1/TRBV3-2	NA	TGTGCCAGCAGCTTGACTGACGGATCCTACGAGCAGTACTTC	CASSLTDGSYEQYF
TRBJ2-1	NA	TRBV9	NA	TGTGCCAGCAGCGTAGGTACAGGGAGCGATGAGCAGTTCTTC	CASSVGTGSDEQFF
TRBJ1-1	NA	TRBV6-6	TRBD1	TGTGCCAGCAGACCCAGACAGGGGAAGGCGAACACTGAAGCTTTCTTT	CASRPRQGKANTEAFF
TRBJ2-3	NA	TRBV27	NA	TGTGCCAGCAGCCCTAAGAGAGGGGGTCCATATACGCAGTATTTT	CASSPKRGGPYTQYF
TRBJ2-7	NA	TRBV19	TRBD2	TGTGCCACCGGGGGGGGAGAGAGCTACGAGCAGTACTTC	CATGGGESYEQYF
TRBJ2-7	NA	TRBV7-2	NA	TGTGCCAGCAGCTTGGGGGGTTCCCACTCCTACGAGCAGTACTTC	CASSLGGSHSYEQYF
TRBJ2-3	NA	TRBV10-3	TRBD1	TGTGCCATCAGTGATCGACAGGGGGTATCAGATACGCAGTATTTT	CAISDRQGVSDTQYF
TRBJ2-6	few	TRBV11-2	NA	TGTGCCAGCAGCCCGACTTCTGGGGCCAACGTCCTGACTTTC	CASSPTSGANVLTF
TRBJ2-3	NA	TRBV7-9	NA	TGTGCCAGCAGCCTCTTGAGAGGAGAGAGCACAGATACGCAGTATTTT	CASSLLRGESTDTQYF
TRBJ2-1	once	TRBV3-1/TRBV3-2	NA	TGTGCCAGCAGCCCCGGGATGGTGTACAATGAGCAGTTCTTC	CASSPGMVYNEQFF
TRBJ2-1	NA	TRBV5-1	TRBD1	TGCGCCAGCAGCTGGGGTCAGGGGGTAAATGAGCAGTTCTTC	CASSWGQGVNEQFF
TRBJ1-1	NA	TRBV6-1	NA	TGTGCCAGCAGTGAATCGGGGAGGACTGAAGCTTTCTTT	CASSESGRTEAFF
TRBJ2-1	NA	TRBV7-6	TRBD2	TGTGCCAGCAGCTTGGCTAGCGGGGGGGCTGGTGAGCAGTTCTTC	CASSLASGGAGEQFF
TRBJ1-1	NA	TRBV30	TRBD1	TGTGCCTGGATTTCCGGACAGGGGAAGAACACTGAAGCTTTCTTT	CAWISGQGKNTEAFF
TRBJ2-3	NA	TRBV15	TRBD2	TGTGCCACCAGCAGAGCCTTTGGCGGGGGGGCGGCGCCAGATACGCAGTATTTT	CATSRAFGGGAAPDTQYF
TRBJ2-1	NA	TRBV6-5	TRBD1	TGTGCCAGCAGCCCCGACAGGGGCAATGAGCAGTTCTTC	CASSPDRGNEQFF
TRBJ1-2	NA	TRBV19	NA	TGTGCCAGTAGCCGACGGGAAGCAGGACGCTATGGCTACACCTTC	CASSRREAGRYGYTF
TRBJ1-2	NA	TRBV5-1	TRBD1	TGCGCCAGCAGCCCACAGGGGTCCCAGGGGAGGGGCTACACCTTC	CASSPQGSQGRGYTF
TRBJ1-1	NA	TRBV9	NA	TGTGCCAGCAGCGTTGGGGATCAGGGTGAAGCTTTCTTT	CASSVGDQGEAFF
TRBJ2-7	NA	TRBV5-8	NA	TGTGCCAGCAGCCCCTTGATCCGGGACACTTCCTACGAGCAGTACTTC	CASSPLIRDTSYEQYF
TRBJ2-1	once	TRBV27	TRBD1	TGTGCCAGCAGTCCGATCGGGTACAGGGGTGAGCAGTTCTTC	CASSPIGYRGEQFF
TRBJ1-2	NA	TRBV6-1	TRBD1	TGTGCCAGCAGTGAAATAATCGGGACAGGGCAAAGCTATGGCTACACCTTC	CASSEIIGTGQSYGYTF
TRBJ1-2	NA	TRBV15	NA	TGTGCCACCAGCAGAGAGGGCACCGGTAACTATGGCTACACCTTC	CATSREGTGNYGYTF
TRBJ2-2	NA	TRBV2	TRBD2	TGTGCCAGCAGGACTAGCGGGGCCGGGGAGCTGTTTTTT	CASRTSGAGELFF
TRBJ1-2	NA	TRBV29-1	TRBD1	TGCAGCGTTGTAAGTGGGACAGGGGGCTATGGCTACACCTTC	CSVVSGTGGYGYTF
TRBJ1-2	NA	TRBV7-9	TRBD1	TGTGCCAGCAGCTTACCGGGACAGGCCACCCCTCATAACTATGGCTACACCTTC	CASSLPGQATPHNYGYTF
TRBJ1-5	NA	TRBV19	TRBD1	TGTGCCAGTAGCTTCGGACAGGCCAACAATCAGCCCCAGCATTTT	CASSFGQANNQPQHF
TRBJ1-1	NA	TRBV14	TRBD1	TGTGCCAGCAGCCCAGTCCCGGGACAGGGCGGCACTGAAGCTTTCTTT	CASSPVPGQGGTEAFF
TRBJ2-1	NA	TRBV5-6	TRBD2	TGTGCCAGCAGCTTGGCGACTAGCGGGGGCAAGCAGTTCTTC	CASSLATSGGKQFF
TRBJ1-1	NA	TRBV29-1	NA	TGCAGCGTCGGCGGGGGGCCTATGAACACTGAAGCTTTCTTT	CSVGGGPMNTEAFF
TRBJ2-2	NA	TRBV10-3	TRBD1	TGTGCCATCAGTGAGTCGCAAGGACAGGTCCCCGGGGAGCTGTTTTTT	CAISESQGQVPGELFF
TRBJ2-3	NA	TRBV2	NA	TGTGCCAGCTCGAACTGGGACTGGAAGAACACAGATACGCAGTATTTT	CASSNWDWKNTDTQYF
TRBJ1-3	NA	TRBV7-9	TRBD1	TGTGCCAGCAGCTTTTACAGTGGACAGGGAGCTGGAAACACCATATATTTT	CASSFYSGQGAGNTIYF
TRBJ2-1	NA	TRBV6-5	NA	TGTGCCAGCAGTTATGGAGTAAGGTCCTACAATGAGCAGTTCTTC	CASSYGVRSYNEQFF
TRBJ2-6	NA	TRBV9	TRBD1	TGTGCCAGCAGCGTCACAGGGGGCGCTGCCTCTGGGGCCAACGTCCTGACTTTC	CASSVTGGAASGANVLTF
TRBJ2-6	NA	TRBV11-2	TRBD1	TGTGCCAGCAGCTTGACAGGGTCCGGGGCCAACGTCCTGACTTTC	CASSLTGSGANVLTF
TRBJ2-4	NA	TRBV25-1	TRBD1	TGTGCCAGCAGTGAAGAGGGACAGGGCAGGGCCAAAAACATTCAGTACTTC	CASSEEGQGRAKNIQYF
TRBJ2-5	NA	TRBV6-5	NA	TGTGCCAGCAGCCCCCCCGGACAGTACCAAGAGACCCAGTACTTC	CASSPPGQYQETQYF
TRBJ2-7	NA	TRBV5-6	NA	TGTGCCAGCAGCCCGGGTAGTGGGGCCGAGCAGTACTTC	CASSPGSGAEQYF
TRBJ2-7	NA	TRBV2	NA	TGTGCCAGCAGCGCCCCCGGGACAAAGTCCTACGAGCAGTACTTC	CASSAPGTKSYEQYF
TRBJ2-7	NA	TRBV18	TRBD1	TGTGCCAGCTCACCTGGGACAGGGGGTTCCTACGAGCAGTACTTC	CASSPGTGGSYEQYF
TRBJ2-7	NA	TRBV10-3	TRBD1	TGTGCCATCAGTGATCCGGGACAGTCCTACGAGCAGTACTTC	CAISDPGQSYEQYF
TRBJ2-7	NA	TRBV11-2	TRBD1	TGTGCCAGCAGGGGACAGTTCCTCTCCTACGAGCAGTACTTC	CASRGQFLSYEQYF
TRBJ2-2	NA	TRBV9	NA	TGTGCCAGCAGCTACCGCCCGGGGGACAACACCGGGGAGCTGTTTTTT	CASSYRPGDNTGELFF
TRBJ1-6	NA	TRBV27	NA	TGTGCCAGCAGTTTAGAGCCGGGGGGGGGTTCACCCCTCCACTTT	CASSLEPGGGSPLHF
TRBJ2-3	NA	TRBV5-5	TRBD2	TGTGCCAGCAGCTTGGCCGGGGGAGGGGATACGCAGTATTTT	CASSLAGGGDTQYF
TRBJ2-1	NA	TRBV2	NA	TGTGCCAGCAGCCCAGGGATGCCCTCCTACAATGAGCAGTTCTTC	CASSPGMPSYNEQFF
TRBJ1-6	NA	TRBV10-3	TRBD1	TGTGCCATCAGTGACGGGGACAGCTATAATTCACCCCTCCACTTT	CAISDGDSYNSPLHF
TRBJ2-5	NA	TRBV5-1	TRBD1	TGCGCCAGCAGTGAGGGGGCCCCGAGGACCCAGTACTTC	CASSEGAPRTQYF
TRBJ2-1	NA	TRBV5-1	TRBD1	TGCGCCAGCAGTGGACAGGGGGCGTACAATGAGCAGTTCTTC	CASSGQGAYNEQFF
TRBJ2-3	NA	TRBV2	TRBD2	TGTGCCAGCAGTTGGACTAGCGGGGGACTGACAGATACGCAGTATTTT	CASSWTSGGLTDTQYF
TRBJ2-5	NA	TRBV9	NA	TGTGCCAGCAGCGCCCGGGGGCAAGAGACCCAGTACTTC	CASSARGQETQYF
TRBJ1-3	NA	TRBV5-1	TRBD1	TGCGCCAGCAGCTGGACAGGGTTCTCTGGAAACACCATATATTTT	CASSWTGFSGNTIYF
TRBJ2-2	NA	TRBV18	TRBD1	TGTGCCAGCTCACCCCTTTCGCGGACAGGGAACACCGGGGAGCTGTTTTTT	CASSPLSRTGNTGELFF
TRBJ1-1	NA	TRBV6-5	NA	TGTGCCAGCATATGGACAGCCAACACTGAAGCTTTCTTT	CASIWTANTEAFF
TRBJ1-2	NA	TRBV2	NA	TGTGCCAGCAGTGACGACCGGGGGATCGGTGGCTACACCTTC	CASSDDRGIGGYTF